These T cell receptor beta chains were read from a single sample in a study of regulatory T cells in long-lasting Graves disease. TCRdb passed the multiplex PCR reads through MiXCR, listing each CDR3 protein once. The table shows approximately 690,000 distinct CDR3 sequences, with 30% occurring only once. The source was peripheral blood mononuclear cells (PBMCs), collected when the disease was refractory, from a patient treated with antithyroid drugs. These receptors all stem from a female donor with Graves disease. Both conserved end residues are part of each CDR3. D genes are given only for firm matches. Expanded clones are given a class, and other clones once, few, many or no size at all.

len	v_gene	d_gene	abundance	j_gene	CDR3nt	CDR3aa
14	TRBV3-1	TRBD1	NA	TRBJ2-7	TGTGCCAGCAGCCCGACAGGGCCTACCTACGAGCAGTACTTC	CASSPTGPTYEQYF
14	TRBV2	NA	NA	TRBJ1-2	TGTGCCAGCAGTGGGGACTCGGCACACTATGGCTACACCTTC	CASSGDSAHYGYTF
14	TRBV7-9	NA	NA	TRBJ2-7	TGTGCCAGCAGCTTAGGAACGTCCTCTGCCGAGCAGTACTTC	CASSLGTSSAEQYF
12	TRBV20-1	TRBD1	NA	TRBJ1-2	TGCAGTGCCGGGACAGGTACTGGTGGCTACACCTTC	CSAGTGTGGYTF
14	TRBV6-2/TRBV6-3	NA	many	TRBJ1-5	TGTGCCAGCAGCTCTACAGGGAGCAATCAGCCCCAGCATTTT	CASSSTGSNQPQHF
13	TRBV28	NA	few	TRBJ1-2	TGTGCCAGCAGTTTAACCAAGACCTATGGCTACACCTTC	CASSLTKTYGYTF
11	TRBV12-3/TRBV12-4	TRBD1	NA	TRBJ1-1	TGTGCCAGCACCGCCGGGACAGGGAGTTTCTTT	CASTAGTGSFF
13	TRBV2	TRBD1	many	TRBJ1-6	TGTGCCAGCAGTGTAACAGGGGATTCACCCCTCCACTTT	CASSVTGDSPLHF
15	TRBV20-1	NA	NA	TRBJ2-2	TGCAGTGCTAGATCCCCGTCGGGCCCCTCGGGGGAGCTGTTTTTT	CSARSPSGPSGELFF
16	TRBV20-1	NA	few	TRBJ2-2	TGCAGTGCTAGAGATGTCGGGCTTGGTAATACCGGGGAGCTGTTTTTT	CSARDVGLGNTGELFF
16	TRBV7-6	TRBD2	NA	TRBJ2-7	TGTGCCAGCAGCTTAGCTGTAGCGGGGAGCTCCTACGAGCAGTACTTC	CASSLAVAGSSYEQYF